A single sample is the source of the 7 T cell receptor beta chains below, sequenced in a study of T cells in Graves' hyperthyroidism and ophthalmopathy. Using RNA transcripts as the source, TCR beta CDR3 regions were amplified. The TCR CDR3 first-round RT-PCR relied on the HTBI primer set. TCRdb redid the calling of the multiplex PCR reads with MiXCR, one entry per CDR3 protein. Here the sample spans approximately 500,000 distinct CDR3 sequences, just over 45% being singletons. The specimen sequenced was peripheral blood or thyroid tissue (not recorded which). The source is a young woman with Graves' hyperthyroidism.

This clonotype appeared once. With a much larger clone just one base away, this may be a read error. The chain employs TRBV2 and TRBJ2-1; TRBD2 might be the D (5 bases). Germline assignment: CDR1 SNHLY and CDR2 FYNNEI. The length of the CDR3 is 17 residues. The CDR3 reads CVSSEALRRLLKNEQFF. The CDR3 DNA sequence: TGTGTCAGCAGTGAAGCGCTTCGTCGACTATTAAAGAATGAGCAGTTCTTC.

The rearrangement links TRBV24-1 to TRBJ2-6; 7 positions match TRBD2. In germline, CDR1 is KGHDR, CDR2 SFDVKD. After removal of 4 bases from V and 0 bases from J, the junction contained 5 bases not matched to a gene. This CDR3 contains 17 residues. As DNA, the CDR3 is TGTGCCACCAGTGAGCAGAAGCGGGACTCTGGGGCCAACGTCCTGACTTTC. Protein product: CATSEQKRDSGANVLTF.

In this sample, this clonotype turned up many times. The CDR3 coding sequence is TGTGCCAGCAGCTTAGTGCCCCGCGGGAGCGGGGAGACCCAGTACTTC. Its translation is CASSLVPRGSGETQYF. The V gene is TRBV7-2, the J gene TRBJ2-5, with 7 nucleotides matching TRBD2. The ends lost 1 base at V and 5 bases at J; junction bases unmatched: 10. The CDR3 extends over 16 amino acids. Germline V gene sequence: CDR1 SGHTA, CDR2 FQGNSA.

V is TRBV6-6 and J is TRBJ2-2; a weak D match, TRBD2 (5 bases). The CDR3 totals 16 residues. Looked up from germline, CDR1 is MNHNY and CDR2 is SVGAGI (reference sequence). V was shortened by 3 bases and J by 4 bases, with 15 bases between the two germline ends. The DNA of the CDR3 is TGTGCCAGCAGTTATGATGAGGGTTTCGGCACCGGGGAGCTGTTTTTT. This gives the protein CASSYDEGFGTGELFF.

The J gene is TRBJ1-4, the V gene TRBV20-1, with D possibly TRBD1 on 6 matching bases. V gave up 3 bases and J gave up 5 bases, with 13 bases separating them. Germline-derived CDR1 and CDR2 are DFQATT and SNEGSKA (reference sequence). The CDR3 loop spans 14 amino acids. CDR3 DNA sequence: TGCAGTGCTAGCACAGGGAGTTGGAATGAAAAACTGTTTTTT. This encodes CSASTGSWNEKLFF.

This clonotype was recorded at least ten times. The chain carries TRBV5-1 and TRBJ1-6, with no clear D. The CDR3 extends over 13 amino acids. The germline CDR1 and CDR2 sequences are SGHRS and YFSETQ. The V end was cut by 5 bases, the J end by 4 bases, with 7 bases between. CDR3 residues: CASRGGYNSPLHF. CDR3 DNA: TGCGCCAGCAGAGGAGGATATAATTCACCCCTCCACTTT.

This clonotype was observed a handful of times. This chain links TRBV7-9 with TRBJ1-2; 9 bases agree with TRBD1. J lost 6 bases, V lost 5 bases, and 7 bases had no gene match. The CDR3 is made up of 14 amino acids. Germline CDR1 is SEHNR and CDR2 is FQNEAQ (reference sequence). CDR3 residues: CASSLQGALDGYTF. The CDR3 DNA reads TGTGCCAGCAGCCTACAGGGGGCGTTGGATGGCTACACCTTC.